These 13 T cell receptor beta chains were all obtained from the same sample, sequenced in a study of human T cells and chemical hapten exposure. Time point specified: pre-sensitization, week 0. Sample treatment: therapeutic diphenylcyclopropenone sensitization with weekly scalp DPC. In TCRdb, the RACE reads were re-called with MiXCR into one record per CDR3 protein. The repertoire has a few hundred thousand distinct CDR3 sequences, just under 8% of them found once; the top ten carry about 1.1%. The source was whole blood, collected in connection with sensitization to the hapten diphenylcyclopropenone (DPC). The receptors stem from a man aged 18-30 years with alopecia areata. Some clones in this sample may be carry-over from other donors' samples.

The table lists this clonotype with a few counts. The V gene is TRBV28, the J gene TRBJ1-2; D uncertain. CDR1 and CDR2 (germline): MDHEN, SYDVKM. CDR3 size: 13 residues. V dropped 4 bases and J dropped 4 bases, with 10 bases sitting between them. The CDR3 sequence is CASSSTSSYGYTF. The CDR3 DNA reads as TGTGCCAGCAGTTCAACAAGTTCCTATGGCTACACCTTC.

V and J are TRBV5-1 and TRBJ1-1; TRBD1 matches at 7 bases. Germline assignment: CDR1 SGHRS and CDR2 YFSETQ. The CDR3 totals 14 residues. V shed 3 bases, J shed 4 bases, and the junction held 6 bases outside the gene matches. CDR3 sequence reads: CASSWRQGPTEAFF. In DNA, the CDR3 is TGCGCCAGCAGCTGGAGACAGGGCCCCACTGAAGCTTTCTTT.

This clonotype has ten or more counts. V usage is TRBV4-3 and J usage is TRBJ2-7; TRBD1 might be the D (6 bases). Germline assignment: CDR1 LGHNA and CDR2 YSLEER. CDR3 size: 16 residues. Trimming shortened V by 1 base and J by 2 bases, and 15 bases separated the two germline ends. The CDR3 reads CASSQVIGAGAYEQYF. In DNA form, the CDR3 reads TGCGCCAGCAGCCAAGTGATCGGGGCAGGGGCCTACGAGCAGTACTTC.

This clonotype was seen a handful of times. CDR3 bases: TGTGCCAGCAGCCATGACAGGGGTATCGAGCAGTACGTC. Its translation is CASSHDRGIEQYV. The chain links TRBV14 to TRBJ2-7, with 8 bases aligning to TRBD1. The CDR3 loop spans 13 amino acids. Germline trimming cut 3 bases from V and 6 bases from J; bases unmatched to any gene: 4. CDR1 and CDR2 (germline): SGHDN, FVKESK.

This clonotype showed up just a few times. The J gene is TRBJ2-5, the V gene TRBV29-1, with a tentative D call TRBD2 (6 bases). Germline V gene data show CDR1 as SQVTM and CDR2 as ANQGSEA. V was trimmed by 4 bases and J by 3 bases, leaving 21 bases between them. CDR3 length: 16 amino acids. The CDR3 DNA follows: TGCAGCGTTGGGATACCATTGACGGGACTCAAAGAGACCCAGTACTTC. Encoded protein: CSVGIPLTGLKETQYF.

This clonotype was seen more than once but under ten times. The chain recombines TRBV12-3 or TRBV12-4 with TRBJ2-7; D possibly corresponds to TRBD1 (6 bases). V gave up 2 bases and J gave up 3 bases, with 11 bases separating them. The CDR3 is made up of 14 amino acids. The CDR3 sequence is CASSLTGKYYEQYF. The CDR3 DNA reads TGTGCCAGCAGTTTAACAGGGAAGTACTACGAGCAGTACTTC.

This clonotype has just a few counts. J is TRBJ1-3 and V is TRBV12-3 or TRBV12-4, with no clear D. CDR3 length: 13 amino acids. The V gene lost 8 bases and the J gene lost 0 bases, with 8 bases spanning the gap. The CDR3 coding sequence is TGTGCCAGCCATAGTAACTCTGGAAACACCATATATTTT. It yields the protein CASHSNSGNTIYF.

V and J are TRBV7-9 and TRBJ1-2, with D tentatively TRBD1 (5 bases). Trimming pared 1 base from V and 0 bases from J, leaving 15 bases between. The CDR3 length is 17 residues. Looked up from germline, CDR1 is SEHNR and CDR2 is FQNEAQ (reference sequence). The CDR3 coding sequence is TGTGCCAGCAGCTTAGATGGCGCAGGGACGACTAACTATGGCTACACCTTC. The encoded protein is CASSLDGAGTTNYGYTF.

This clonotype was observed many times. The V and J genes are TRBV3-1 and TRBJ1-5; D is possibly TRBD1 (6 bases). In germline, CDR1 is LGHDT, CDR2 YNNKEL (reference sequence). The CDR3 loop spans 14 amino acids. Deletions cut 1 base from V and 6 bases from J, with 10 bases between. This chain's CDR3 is CASSQGTVGQPQHF. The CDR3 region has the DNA TGTGCCAGCAGCCAAGGGACAGTGGGTCAGCCCCAGCATTTT.

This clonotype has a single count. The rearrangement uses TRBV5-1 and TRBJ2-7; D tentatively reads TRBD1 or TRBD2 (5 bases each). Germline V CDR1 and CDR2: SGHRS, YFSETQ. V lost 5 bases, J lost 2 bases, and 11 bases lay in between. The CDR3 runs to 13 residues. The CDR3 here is CASRRVGAYEQYF. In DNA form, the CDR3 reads TGCGCCAGCAGGAGAGTGGGGGCCTACGAGCAGTACTTC. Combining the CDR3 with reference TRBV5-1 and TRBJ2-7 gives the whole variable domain KAGVTQTPRYLIKTRGQQVTLSCSPISGHRSVSWYQQTPGQGLQFLFEYFSETQRNKGNFPGRFSGRQFSNSRSEMNVSTLELGDSALYLCASRRVGAYEQYFGPGTRLTVT.

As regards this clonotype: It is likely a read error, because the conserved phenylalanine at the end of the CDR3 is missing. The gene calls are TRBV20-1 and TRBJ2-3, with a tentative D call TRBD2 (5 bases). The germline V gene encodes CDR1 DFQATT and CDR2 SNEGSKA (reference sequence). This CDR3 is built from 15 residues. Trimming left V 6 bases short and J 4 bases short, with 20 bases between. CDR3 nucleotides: TGCAGTGCCCCCCCGGAGGCTAGCTCGGCAGATACGCAGTATTCT. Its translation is CSAPPEASSADTQYS.

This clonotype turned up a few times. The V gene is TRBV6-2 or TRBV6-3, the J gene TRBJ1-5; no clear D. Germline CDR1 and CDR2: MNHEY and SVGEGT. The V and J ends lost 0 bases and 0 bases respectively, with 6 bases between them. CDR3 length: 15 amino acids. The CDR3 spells CASSYSDHSNQPQHF. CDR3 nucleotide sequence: TGTGCCAGCAGTTACTCCGATCATAGCAATCAGCCCCAGCATTTT.

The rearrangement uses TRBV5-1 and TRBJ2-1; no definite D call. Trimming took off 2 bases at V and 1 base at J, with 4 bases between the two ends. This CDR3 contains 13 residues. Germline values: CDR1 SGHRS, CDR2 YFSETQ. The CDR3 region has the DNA TGCGCCAGCAGCTTTAATTCCTACAATGAGCAGTTCTTC. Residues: CASSFNSYNEQFF.